Following are 21 T cell receptor beta chains from one sample sequenced in a study of CD8+ T cells in alopecia areata. Cells pooled from cutaneous lymph nodes were sorted on CD4, CD8alpha, NKG2D, NKG2ACE and other markers. Reverse transcribed after extraction, RNA yielded cDNA as the sequencing template. The table came from immunoSEQ multiplex PCR; TCRdb's copy has only in-frame clones and leaves some out. This sample has around 290,000 clones and no singletons, with less than 1.5% in the ten largest. Material for sequencing was CD4+ T cells sorted from a lymph node. Receptors originate from a C3H/HeJ mouse with alopecia areata. MHC haplotype of the mouse line: H2-k.

The sample holds a few counts of this clone. Each gene name is a mouse one. Read coverage stops 4 residues before the CDR3 terminus; the germline J gene supplies the remainder. The rearrangement links TRBV13-3 to TRBJ2-1; D perhaps matches TRBD1 (5 bases). Germline lookup yields CDR1 NNHDY and CDR2 SYVADS. The germline V and J ends were trimmed by 5 bases and 1 base, with 7 bases remaining between them. This CDR3 has 13 residues. The CDR3 reads CASRDTNYAEQFF. CDR3 DNA, as far as it was read: TGTGCCAGCAGGGACACCAACTATGCT.

This clone was counted at least ten times. Genes here carry mouse names. The CDR3 end is not reached by the read, which stops 4 residues before it; the germline J gene fills it in. Additional DNA sequences in this sample encode the identical CDR3. The chain combines TRBV13-2 with TRBJ2-7; 11 positions match TRBD2. Germline CDR1 is NNHNN and CDR2 is SYGAGS (reference sequence). The CDR3 totals 14 residues. This chain's CDR3 is CASGDGTGGYEQYF. The sequenced part of the CDR3 DNA is TGTGCCAGCGGTGATGGGACTGGGGGGTAT.

Of note for this clone: Germline and genes here are mouse. This sample includes further DNA sequences coding for the same CDR3. CDR3 bases read: TGCACCTGCAGTGCGCAGGGATCAAACACCGGG. It translates to CTCSAQGSNTG. The CDR3 in full is CTCSAQGSNTGQLYF. The V and J genes are TRBV1 and TRBJ2-2; a possible D gene is TRBD1 (5 bases). The read halts 4 residues ahead of the CDR3 end, with the missing end drawn from the germline J gene. Trimming left V 3 bases short and J 0 bases short, with 8 bases between. The CDR3 has 15 amino acids. Germline V CDR1 and CDR2: NSQYPW, LRSPGD (reference sequence).

Concerning this clone: Germline and genes here are mouse. From the germline J gene comes the end of the CDR3, since the read stops 3 residues before it. The chain employs TRBV13-2 and TRBJ1-6; D uncertain. TRBJ1-6 is marked as an open reading frame, function uncertain. Germline CDR1 reads NNHNN; CDR2 reads SYGAGS (reference sequence). Deletions cut 3 bases from V and 7 bases from J, with 11 bases between. The CDR3 loop spans 14 amino acids. CDR3 bases read: TGTGCCAGCGGTGCCCCCCTGGGGAATTCGCCC. This sequence encodes CASGAPLGNSP. The full CDR3 protein is CASGAPLGNSPLYF.

This clone was seen ten or more times. The gene symbols are mouse symbols. The read terminates 4 residues ahead of where the CDR3 ends, so the germline J gene completes it. The chain has TRBV17 and TRBJ2-2; TRBD1 is a possible D gene (5 bases). CDR1 is MNHDT and CDR2 is YYDKIL in the germline V gene. CDR3 size: 12 residues. V was clipped by 3 bases and J by 6 bases, with 5 bases between them. The CDR3 reads CASSSRAGQLYF. The part of the CDR3 DNA that was read is TGTGCTAGCAGTAGCAGGGCCGGG.

This clone was counted a few times. Mouse names are used for the genes. Read data end 4 residues before the CDR3 end; the end is taken from the germline J gene. The same CDR3 can be traced to other DNA sequences in this sample. The chain combines TRBV13-1 with TRBJ2-1; D is perhaps TRBD2 (5 bases). Germline CDR1 is NSHNY and CDR2 is SYGAGN. V was clipped by 3 bases and J by 3 bases, with 7 bases between them. The CDR3 sequence is 13 residues long. CDR3 in amino acids: CASSGGVYAEQFF. Partial CDR3 DNA: TGTGCCAGCAGTGGTGGGGTCTATGCT.

Concerning this clone itself: Mouse gene names and germline throughout. The CDR3 is cut off 4 residues early in the read; its end comes from the germline J gene. The chain recombines TRBV13-1 with TRBJ2-2; TRBD1 agrees at 7 bases. The CDR3 sequence is 15 residues long. V trimming: 4 bases; J trimming: 0 bases; junction bases outside the gene matches: 3. Germline V gene data show CDR1 as NSHNY and CDR2 as SYGAGN. This CDR3 is CASSLTGPNTGQLYF. The covered CDR3 bases are TGTGCCAGCAGTCTGACAGGGCCAAACACCGGG.

Points on this clone: The genes are named according to mouse. Coverage ceases 4 residues before the CDR3 finishes, and the germline J gene fills in the end. Other nucleotide sequences in the sample specify the same CDR3. This rearrangement joins TRBV31 to TRBJ1-1; D not certain. The CDR3 covers 12 residues. Germline V gene data show CDR1 as GKSSPN and CDR2 as SITVG. Deletions cut 0 bases from V and 1 base from J, with 3 bases between. The CDR3 spells CAWSLGNTEVFF. The CDR3 DNA, read in part, is TGTGCCTGGAGTCTGGGGAACACA.

In its sample, this clone was seen a few times. The gene names here belong to mouse. Coverage ceases 4 residues before the CDR3 finishes, and the germline J gene fills in the end. The chain carries TRBV1 and TRBJ2-7, with D possibly being TRBD2 (6 bases). The CDR3 runs to 15 residues. V was pared by 1 base and J by 0 bases, with 10 bases between. Germline V gene lookup returns CDR1 NSQYPW and CDR2 LRSPGD (reference sequence). CDR3 residues: CTCSAGLGHSYEQYF. CDR3 bases read: TGCACCTGCAGTGCAGGCCTGGGGCACTCCTAT.

This clone was recorded a few times. Gene names and germline refer to mouse. CDR3 amino acids: CASSEEGAGQLYF. The DNA read from the CDR3 is TGTGCCAGCAGTGAGGAGGGGGCCGGG. This chain links TRBV13-1 with TRBJ2-2; D is perhaps TRBD1 (6 bases). Read data end 4 residues before the CDR3 end; the end is taken from the germline J gene. The CDR3 consists of 13 residues. Looked up from germline, CDR1 is NSHNY and CDR2 is SYGAGN. V dropped 2 bases and J dropped 6 bases, with 8 bases sitting between them.

This clone turned up a few times. Here the gene names and germline are mouse. The read falls 4 residues short of the CDR3 end, and the missing part is taken from the germline J gene. This rearrangement joins TRBV31 to TRBJ2-7; D might be TRBD2 (7 bases). The CDR3 is 14 residues long. Trimming left V 0 bases short and J 3 bases short, with 12 bases between. Germline CDR1 GKSSPN, CDR2 SITVG. The part of the CDR3 DNA that was read is TGTGCCTGGAGTCTCCGGGGGGCTCTCTAT. This sequence encodes CAWSLRGALY. The full CDR3 is CAWSLRGALYEQYF.

The table lists this clone with a few counts. The gene names given are mouse names. The read is 3 residues too short to cover the CDR3 end, so that end is filled in from the germline J gene. J is TRBJ1-6 and V is TRBV13-1, with D perhaps matching TRBD1 (5 bases). TRBJ1-6 is assigned to the ORF class and has an uncertain function. CDR1 and CDR2 (germline): NSHNY, SYGAGN. V dropped 0 bases and J dropped 5 bases, with 12 bases sitting between them. This CDR3 comprises 16 residues. CDR3 DNA, as far as it was read: TGTGCCAGCAGTGATGCGTGGGGGTCTGATAATTCGCCC. This codes for CASSDAWGSDNSP. The whole CDR3 region reads CASSDAWGSDNSPLYF.

The table lists this clone with many counts. The genes are named according to mouse. The observed sequence ends 4 residues before the CDR3 terminus, with the missing tail filled in from the germline J gene. Within the sample, other DNA sequences also encode this same CDR3. The V gene is TRBV1, the J gene TRBJ2-2; 12 bases are shared with TRBD2. CDR1 and CDR2 from the germline V gene are NSQYPW and LRSPGD (reference sequence). V shed 4 bases, J shed 0 bases, and the junction held 0 bases outside the gene matches. The CDR3 contains 16 residues. The DNA read from the CDR3 is TGCACCTGCAGTGGGACTGGGGGGGCAAACACCGGG. This translates into CTCSGTGGANTG. The whole CDR3 is CTCSGTGGANTGQLYF.

This clone was detected only a few times. The genes are named according to mouse. The read falls 4 residues short of the CDR3 end, and the missing part is taken from the germline J gene. The V call is TRBV13-1, the J call TRBJ2-1; the match to TRBD2 covers 7 bases. Germline V gene data show CDR1 as NSHNY and CDR2 as SYGAGN. V shed 3 bases, J shed 3 bases, and the junction held 3 bases outside the gene matches. This CDR3 is built from 14 residues. CDR3 sequence reads: CASSVLGVYAEQFF. CDR3 bases read: TGTGCCAGCAGTGTGCTGGGGGTCTATGCT.

This clone was observed a few times. Mouse gene names apply. The read comes to an end 4 residues before the CDR3 does, leaving the germline J gene to fill in the end. This rearrangement joins TRBV5 to TRBJ2-1; the D gene is possibly TRBD1 (5 bases). Trimming left V 0 bases short and J 1 base short, with 7 bases between. This CDR3 comprises 15 residues. The V gene's germline CDR1 is LGHNA and CDR2 YNLKQL (reference sequence). The sequenced part of the CDR3 DNA is TGTGCCAGCAGCCAAGAGGAGGGGAACTATGCT. This codes for CASSQEEGNYA. The whole CDR3 region reads CASSQEEGNYAEQFF.

Worth noting for this clone: Gene labels here are mouse ones. Read coverage stops 4 residues before the CDR3 terminus; the germline J gene supplies the remainder. This chain connects TRBV31 to TRBJ1-2; D might be TRBD1 (6 bases). From germline, CDR1 is GKSSPN and CDR2 SITVG. The CDR3 spans 14 residues. Trimming pared 1 base from V and 4 bases from J, leaving 13 bases between. The CDR3: CAWSPGGQGSDYTF. The DNA read from the CDR3 is TGTGCCTGGAGTCCCGGGGGGCAGGGCTCC.

Regarding this clone: These gene names are mouse names. The read comes to an end 4 residues before the CDR3 does, leaving the germline J gene to fill in the end. The chain joins TRBV13-1 to TRBJ1-1, with D possibly TRBD1 on 6 matching bases. This CDR3 has 14 residues. Deletions cut 4 bases from V and 0 bases from J, with 10 bases between. The germline CDR1 and CDR2 sequences are NSHNY and SYGAGN. CDR3 bases read: TGTGCCAGCAGTCCGGGACACGCAAACACA. It codes for CASSPGHANT. The CDR3 in full is CASSPGHANTEVFF.

As concerns this clone: Genes here carry mouse names. The CDR3 is cut off 4 residues early in the read; its end comes from the germline J gene. This chain links TRBV13-1 with TRBJ2-7, with 11 nucleotides matching TRBD2. The germline gives CDR1 NSHNY, CDR2 SYGAGN. V was clipped by 0 bases and J by 3 bases; unmatched bases: 2. The length of the CDR3 is 15 residues. CDR3 DNA, as far as it was read: TGTGCCAGCAGTGATGAGGGACTGGGGGTCTAT. It codes for CASSDEGLGVY. The whole CDR3 sequence is CASSDEGLGVYEQYF.

Of note for this clone: Mouse gene names and germline throughout. Incomplete CDR3 DNA: TGTGCCAGCAGCCAAGAGGGGCAGGGGGCGGATTCGCCC. It is translated as CASSQEGQGADSP. The whole CDR3 protein reads CASSQEGQGADSPLYF. The chain carries TRBV5 and TRBJ1-6; 8 bases agree with TRBD1. The read stops 3 residues short of the end of the CDR3; the missing end is completed from the germline J gene. TRBJ1-6 belongs to the ORF category, with a function that is uncertain. This CDR3 has 16 amino acids. The V segment lost 0 bases and the J segment 8 bases; nucleotides outside the gene matches: 6. In germline, CDR1 is LGHNA, CDR2 YNLKQL (reference sequence).

Worth noting for this clone: The gene names given are mouse names. The CDR3 is cut off 4 residues early in the read; its end comes from the germline J gene. The rearrangement uses TRBV5 and TRBJ1-2; 7 bases match TRBD1. This CDR3 spans 14 amino acids. After removal of 3 bases from V and 1 base from J, the junction contained 2 bases not matched to a gene. Germline CDR1 LGHNA, CDR2 YNLKQL (reference sequence). The CDR3 is CASSQTGKNSDYTF. Partial CDR3 DNA: TGTGCCAGCAGCCAGACAGGGAAAAACTCC.

On this clone itself: Genes and germline come from the mouse. The CDR3 end is not reached by the read, which stops 4 residues before it; the germline J gene fills it in. The rearrangement joins TRBV19 to TRBJ2-4; 11 nucleotides match TRBD2. Germline trimming cut 5 bases from V and 0 bases from J; bases unmatched to any gene: 5. The CDR3 is 16 residues long. From germline, CDR1 is FNHDT and CDR2 SITEND (reference sequence). The CDR3 region is CASSLRDWGSQNTLYF. The sequenced part of the CDR3 DNA is TGTGCCAGCAGCCTCCGGGACTGGGGGAGTCAAAAC.